This TCR beta chain was captured in a study of cytomegalovirus exposure and HLA in healthy donors. Worth noting for this clone: Its antigen is still unknown.

The CDR3 spans 15 residues. Per germline, CDR1 SGHTA and CDR2 FQGNSA. Trimming removed 3 bases from V and 7 bases from J; junction bases left unmatched: 8. General study results and limits: An apparent linkage of common viral pathogens to several of the most significant clusters emerged in a later analysis.

PCR employed 60 Vbeta and 13 Jbeta primers. Only in-frame clones appear in the TCRdb table, and some are missing; sequencing was by immunoSEQ multiplex PCR. The table includes over 150,000 clones, roughly 87% detected once. This chain links TRBV7-2 with TRBJ1-2; 10 nucleotides line up with TRBD1. The sequence derives from a woman aged 25 to 39 in good health and CMV-seronegative. Sequencing was carried out using PBMCs. The CDR3 DNA sequence: TGTGCCAGCAGCTTCGAGGGACAGGGGATGAGTGGCTACACCTTC. It encodes CASSFEGQGMSGYTF.